The entry below gives a single TCR beta chain sequence along with its context. Its specificity is not known. CDR1 and CDR2 (germline): ENHRY, SYGVKD. V lost 4 bases to trimming and J lost 7 bases; unmatched junction nucleotides: 9. The CDR3 is made up of 14 amino acids. The data originate from a study of T cells after yellow fever vaccination. Via MiXCR, TCRdb re-called the 5' RACE reads, giving one row per CDR3 protein. The data contain about 300,000 distinct CDR3 sequences, roughly 9% of them singletons. Study-wide findings and caveats: Faster peaking, at day 5 versus 15, marked a secondary response that was weaker. FACS-sorted repertoires could harbor abundant contaminating bulk-population clonotypes. Once the booster was given, most primary-vaccination clones reappeared, at about 96% for CD4 and 88% for CD8.

Sequenced here: CD4+ T cells sorted from PBMCs, sampled 5 days after the yellow fever booster vaccination. The rearrangement uses TRBV10-3 and TRBJ2-7, with 8 nucleotides matching TRBD1. The TCR sequence derives from a man younger than 30 who received the YFV17D yellow fever vaccine. The CDR3 DNA sequence: TGTGCCATCAGTGGCAACAGGGGGACGGGGGAGCAGTACTTC. This encodes CAISGNRGTGEQYF.